This T cell receptor beta chain was identified during a study of radiotherapy plus CTLA-4 blockade in lung cancer (dated by TCRdb to between 2017 and 2018). Study-wide context: Among enrolled patients, 15% to 20% had an objective response and 31% reached disease control. General study outcomes and caveats: After treatment with radiotherapy and ipilimumab, TCR clones that came from tumors expanded in the peripheral blood. Early dynamic changes in blood T cell clones, together with increased serum interferon-beta after radiation, were reported as the strongest predictors of response.

Focal radiation therapy combined with CTLA-4 blockade (ipilimumab) was tested in patients with chemo-refractory metastatic non-small-cell lung cancer. Library preparation was by the immunoSEQ multiplex PCR assay. The clones in this table, taken by TCRdb from immuneACCESS, are in-frame only. Not every clone is retained; where verified, under half of the shortfall comes from an unresolved V gene, and the cause of the rest is unknown. Counted in this sample were more than 30,000 clones; about 81% of them appeared once. The ten largest clonotypes hold approximately 23% of the sample. The count of this clone is one. Its antigen target is currently unknown. Within one base of it there is no much larger clone, and no base qualities were kept. Here V drops 1 base and J drops 6 bases, and the junction holds 6 bases not matched to any gene. The CDR3 starts with the cysteine, ends with the phenylalanine, and has 15 residues. Only the CDR3 part of the read is kept: 45 bases, read in frame from the first base. The germline V gene encodes CDR1 LGHNA and CDR2 YSLEER.

The sequences come from peripheral blood, collected from a patient treated with radiotherapy plus ipilimumab. Recombination connected TRBV4-3 to TRBJ2-1; TRBD2 fits 7 bases in the junction. The sequence was collected from a human donor with non-small cell lung cancer that progressed on radiotherapy plus ipilimumab. The bases are TGCGCCAGCAGCCAAGTGGGGGGGATCGGCAATGAGCAGTTCTTC. Translated, it reads CASSQVGGIGNEQFF.